This entry is about one T cell receptor (beta chain). These data are taken from a study of stem cell transplantation in POMP-related autoinflammatory disease. Study background: CD8+ T cells were low and CD4+ cells naive-skewed before transplant.

Clones were sequenced by immunoSEQ multiplex PCR, and TCRdb holds only the in-frame ones, with some missing. Among over 8,000 clones listed, more than 75% were seen once. Trimming cost V 1 base and J 5 bases; bases outside gene matches: 8. In germline, CDR1 is LNHDA, CDR2 SQIVND (reference sequence). The CDR3 is 16 amino acids. Sequencing used CD4+ T cells from PBMCs, obtained after stem cell transplantation. The receptor was derived from a human patient with POMP-related autoinflammation and immune dysregulation (PRAID). Some T cells may have come from the graft donor. The V and J genes are TRBV19 and TRBJ1-5, with 7 nucleotides matching TRBD1. CDR3 nucleotides: TGTGCCAGTAGTATAGTTTACAGGGGTGACTATCAGCCCCAGCATTTT. The encoded protein is CASSIVYRGDYQPQHF.